This is a list of T cell receptor beta chains from one sample in a study of regulatory T cells in long-lasting Graves disease. In TCRdb, the multiplex PCR reads were re-called with MiXCR into one record per CDR3 protein. Here the sample spans some 410,000 distinct CDR3 sequences, approximately 16% being singletons. This sample also appeared in a second study, on T cells in Graves' hyperthyroidism and ophthalmopathy.

Sequenced here: peripheral blood mononuclear cells (PBMCs), sampled at new diagnosis, from a patient treated with antithyroid drugs. These TCRs come from a woman between 25 and 40 years old with Graves disease. Each CDR3 is given with its conserved first and last residue. D genes are given only for firm matches.

V gene: TRBV6-5
D gene: TRBD2
CDR3 protein: CASRYRVGTNTYQQYF

V gene: TRBV5-1
D gene: TRBD2
CDR3 protein: CASSLIRTSGNNEQFF

V gene: TRBV6-5
D gene: NA
CDR3 protein: CASSSQGTQETQYF

V gene: TRBV5-6
D gene: NA
CDR3 protein: CASSLGVGYTGELFF

V gene: TRBV20-1
D gene: NA
CDR3 protein: CSARDQGRTYEQYF

V gene: TRBV19
D gene: NA
CDR3 protein: CASSIPPRGGGYNEQFF

V gene: TRBV24-1
D gene: TRBD2
CDR3 protein: CATSDTTSGGSYEQYF

V gene: TRBV5-8
D gene: NA
CDR3 protein: CASSRGSVATNEKLFF

V gene: TRBV29-1
D gene: TRBD2
CDR3 protein: CSADGTSGRILKETQYF

V gene: TRBV4-3
D gene: TRBD2
CDR3 protein: CASSQGSGLAGGGIQYF

V gene: TRBV19
D gene: NA
CDR3 protein: CTTRFTGELFF

V gene: TRBV4-1
D gene: NA
CDR3 protein: CASSQEGSLAADNEQFF

V gene: TRBV6-1
D gene: TRBD1
CDR3 protein: CASTADRGGNQPQHF

V gene: TRBV10-1
D gene: NA
CDR3 protein: CASSDRATAGGYEQYF

V gene: TRBV7-8
D gene: NA
CDR3 protein: CASSLGQKRVWADTQYF

V gene: TRBV28
D gene: NA
CDR3 protein: CASSLGTGSRKDTQYF

V gene: TRBV12-3/TRBV12-4
D gene: NA
CDR3 protein: CASSLDFSWRQYF

V gene: TRBV12-3/TRBV12-4
D gene: NA
CDR3 protein: CASSLQGQLSPLHF

V gene: TRBV5-1
D gene: TRBD2
CDR3 protein: CASSFRLAAVDDQFF

V gene: TRBV20-1
D gene: NA
CDR3 protein: CSAEEARANEKLFF

V gene: TRBV7-2
D gene: NA
CDR3 protein: CASSLVSSKRAYNEQFF

V gene: TRBV20-1
D gene: NA
CDR3 protein: CSAPDPPSGETQYF

V gene: TRBV7-7
D gene: TRBD2
CDR3 protein: CASNTPSGRAAYISYYEQFF

V gene: TRBV18
D gene: TRBD1
CDR3 protein: CASSPQVTGRDEKLFF

V gene: TRBV7-2
D gene: TRBD2
CDR3 protein: CASSLSGMTAKNIQYF

V gene: TRBV27
D gene: TRBD1
CDR3 protein: CASSSLRQGIHLRDSNQPQHF

V gene: TRBV7-9
D gene: TRBD2
CDR3 protein: CASSSIAGVSYEQYF

V gene: TRBV15
D gene: NA
CDR3 protein: CATSRDPGDTDTQYF

V gene: TRBV18
D gene: NA
CDR3 protein: CASSPIATNEKLFF

V gene: TRBV27
D gene: NA
CDR3 protein: CASTARPSTDTQYF

V gene: TRBV27
D gene: TRBD1
CDR3 protein: CASSSVTGGIEKLFF

V gene: TRBV27
D gene: NA
CDR3 protein: CASSDHLLAAYTDTQYF

V gene: TRBV28
D gene: NA
CDR3 protein: CASSLRDKAYEQYF

V gene: TRBV11-2
D gene: NA
CDR3 protein: CASSPNNRGTDTQYF

V gene: TRBV12-3/TRBV12-4
D gene: NA
CDR3 protein: CASSRVQGFGNTIYF

V gene: TRBV20-1
D gene: NA
CDR3 protein: CSARDVGAGKIETQYF

V gene: TRBV20-1
D gene: TRBD1
CDR3 protein: CSAWDRALPYNEQFF

V gene: TRBV7-9
D gene: NA
CDR3 protein: CASSLGSGNTIYF

V gene: TRBV5-5
D gene: TRBD1
CDR3 protein: CASRYQGARDNEKLFF

V gene: TRBV9
D gene: TRBD2
CDR3 protein: CASSVRAGGIPGELFF

V gene: TRBV7-2
D gene: NA
CDR3 protein: CASSLSGSNNYGYTF

V gene: TRBV5-1
D gene: NA
CDR3 protein: CASSLRADYGYTF

V gene: TRBV4-3
D gene: TRBD2
CDR3 protein: CASSHAGVGNEQFF

V gene: TRBV11-2
D gene: NA
CDR3 protein: CASSLVGWGEQFF

V gene: TRBV4-3
D gene: TRBD2
CDR3 protein: CASSRRTEAGGGNTQYF

V gene: TRBV28
D gene: NA
CDR3 protein: CASRGLLRGTEAFF